These 15 T cell receptor beta chains share one sample of origin, sequenced in a study of shared clonotypes between healthy human individuals (TCRdb year 2020). The library came from the immunoSEQ multiplex PCR assay. This is the immuneACCESS table as TCRdb keeps it, with only in-frame sequences that have V and J called. A part of the clones is gone; compared with another copy, unresolved V genes explain less than half, and the rest is unexplained. The sample table lists a few million clones, about 92% of them with a count of one. The ten largest clonotypes hold under 0.45% of the sample. Source material: naive CD4+ T cells from PBMCs. The cell subset or site label corresponds to: CD45RA+ positively selected. The receptors were gathered from a man aged 18 to 30 in good health. Some clones in this sample may be carry-over from other donors' samples.

The chain employs TRBV11-2 and TRBJ1-1; TRBD1 agrees at 8 bases. This CDR3 comprises 15 residues. J lost 3 bases, V lost 5 bases, and 8 bases had no gene match. Looked up from germline, CDR1 is SGHAT and CDR2 is FQNNGV. The CDR3 region has the DNA TGTGCCAGCAGCCTCATGACAGGGGTGTACACTGAAGCTTTCTTT. It codes for CASSLMTGVYTEAFF.

This chain joins TRBV5-1 and TRBJ2-5; TRBD2 aligns across 8 bases. Germline V CDR1 and CDR2: SGHRS, YFSETQ. Germline trimming cut 3 bases from V and 4 bases from J; bases unmatched to any gene: 5. This CDR3 contains 14 residues. The chain's CDR3 is CASSYGGRIETQYF. CDR3 in DNA: TGCGCCAGCAGCTACGGCGGGAGGATAGAGACCCAGTACTTC.

The chain joins TRBV5-1 to TRBJ2-7, with TRBD2 matching over 7 bases. The V gene's germline CDR1 is SGHRS and CDR2 YFSETQ. With V trimmed by 2 bases and J by 6 bases, 11 bases remained unmatched. This CDR3 has 15 residues. CDR3 bases: TGCGCCAGCAGCTTCGGGGGGAGTCGGTCGGGCGAGCAGTACTTC. This gives the protein CASSFGGSRSGEQYF.

The chain employs TRBV27 and TRBJ2-5, with a possible D match to TRBD1 (5 bases). Germline CDR1 is MNHEY and CDR2 is SMNVEV (reference sequence). V gave up 5 bases and J gave up 2 bases, with 12 bases separating them. The CDR3 extends over 14 amino acids. The CDR3 DNA is TGTGCCAGCAGTACCCACAGGCAACAAGAGACCCAGTACTTC. It encodes CASSTHRQQETQYF.

The chain combines TRBV4-3 with TRBJ2-7; D possibly matches TRBD1 or TRBD2 (5 bases each). Trimming cost V 1 base and J 6 bases, with 10 bases left between them. In germline, CDR1 is LGHNA, CDR2 YSLEER. CDR3 length equals 13 residues. The chain's CDR3 is CASSQVSGSEQYF. CDR3 sequence (DNA): TGCGCCAGCAGCCAAGTTTCAGGGAGCGAGCAGTACTTC.

This chain connects TRBV7-9 to TRBJ2-3, with TRBD1 as a possible D gene (7 bases). V shed 4 bases and J shed 0 bases, with 14 bases lying between them. CDR3 size: 16 residues. Germline values: CDR1 SEHNR, CDR2 FQNEAQ (reference sequence). For the CDR3, the DNA is TGTGCCAGCAGCTCTAGCGCGGGACAGAGCACAGATACGCAGTATTTT. Translating it yields CASSSSAGQSTDTQYF.

This clone was counted once. The chain carries TRBV5-4 and TRBJ2-7; 8 nucleotides match TRBD2. This CDR3 has 14 residues. The trim removed 3 bases at V and 7 bases at J, leaving 9 bases unmatched. Germline-derived CDR1 and CDR2 are SGHNT and YYREEE (reference sequence). Here the CDR3 DNA reads TGTGCCAGCAGCTCCCAGCGGGAGTCTTTTGAGCAGTACTTC. Protein product: CASSSQRESFEQYF.

In its sample, this clone was seen once. The chain combines TRBV7-8 with TRBJ2-5; D is possibly TRBD2 (5 bases). The V end was cut by 5 bases, the J end by 5 bases, with 15 bases between. Germline CDR1 is SGHVS and CDR2 is FQNEAQ. The CDR3 spans 14 residues. CDR3 loop: CASSAGPLRETQYF. The CDR3, as DNA: TGTGCCAGCAGCGCGGGCCCCCTGAGGGAGACCCAGTACTTC.

The chain uses TRBV7-6 and TRBJ2-3; D is unclear. Germline CDR1 SGHVS, CDR2 FNYEAQ. This CDR3 has 11 residues. V was pared by 3 bases and J by 4 bases, with 2 bases between. CDR3 DNA: TGTGCCAGCAGCTTCTCAGATACGCAGTATTTT. It specifies CASSFSDTQYF.

Worth noting for this clone: One end of the junction fails to match germline, which may point to a read error. The chain carries TRBV5-4 and TRBJ2-2, with 7 bases identical to TRBD1. CDR3 size: 15 residues. Germline-derived CDR1 and CDR2 are SGHNT and YYREEE (reference sequence). The CDR3 sequence: CASRPGTANIGELFF. CDR3 DNA: TGTGCCAGCAGACCCGGGACAGCAAACATCGGGGAGCTGTTTTTT.

The rearrangement uses TRBV5-1 and TRBJ2-7, with 9 bases identical to TRBD2. The CDR3 has 14 residues. With V trimmed by 5 bases and J by 4 bases, 7 bases remained unmatched. Per the germline V gene, CDR1 is SGHRS and CDR2 is YFSETQ. This chain's CDR3 is CASRPSGARYEQYF. The CDR3, as DNA: TGCGCCAGCAGGCCTAGCGGGGCCAGATACGAGCAGTACTTC.

The V and J genes are TRBV10-3 and TRBJ2-3; no firm D call. This CDR3 contains 14 residues. In germline, CDR1 is ENHRY, CDR2 SYGVKD. The ends were cut back, 0 bases at V and 3 bases at J, with 7 bases in the middle. Written as DNA, the CDR3 is TGTGCCATCAGTGAGTCGTCGACAACAGATACGCAGTATTTT. Protein: CAISESSTTDTQYF.

The rearrangement links TRBV11-2 to TRBJ2-5; 8 positions agree with TRBD1. The V gene's germline CDR1 is SGHAT and CDR2 FQNNGV. This CDR3 comprises 16 residues. V was pared by 2 bases and J by 6 bases, with 11 bases of the junction left unmatched. The CDR3 bases are TGTGCCAGCAGCTTATTTGGGCAGGGGGCTTTACAGACCCAGTACTTC. This sequence encodes CASSLFGQGALQTQYF.

Points on this clone: Other DNA sequences in the sample encode the same CDR3. The chain couples TRBV5-1 to TRBJ2-3; D call uncertain. V was pared by 3 bases and J by 2 bases, with 7 bases between. The CDR3 is 13 amino acids. Germline V CDR1 and CDR2: SGHRS, YFSETQ. CDR3 residues: CASSSGPTDTQYF. For the CDR3, the DNA is TGCGCCAGCAGCTCGGGCCCCACAGATACGCAGTATTTT.

V usage is TRBV6-6 and J usage is TRBJ1-5; D is unresolved. Germline CDR1 MNHNY, CDR2 SVGAGI (reference sequence). V was clipped by 5 bases and J by 3 bases, with 2 bases between them. The CDR3 consists of 11 residues. The CDR3 protein is CASSNNQPQHF. The CDR3 DNA reads as TGTGCCAGCAGTAACAATCAGCCCCAGCATTTT.